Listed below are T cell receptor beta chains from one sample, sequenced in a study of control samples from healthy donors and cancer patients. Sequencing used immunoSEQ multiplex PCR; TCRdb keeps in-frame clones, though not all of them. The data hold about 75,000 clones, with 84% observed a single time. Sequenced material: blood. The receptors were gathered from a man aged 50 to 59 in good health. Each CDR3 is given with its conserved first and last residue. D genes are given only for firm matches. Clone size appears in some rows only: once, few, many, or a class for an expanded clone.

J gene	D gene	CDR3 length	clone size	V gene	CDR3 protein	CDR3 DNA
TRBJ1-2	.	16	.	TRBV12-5	CASGLGTGGTLTGYTF	TGTGCTAGTGGTTTGGGAACCGGGGGGACCCTCACGGGCTACACCTTC
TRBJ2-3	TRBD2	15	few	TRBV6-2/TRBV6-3	CASSFGLAGADTQYF	TGTGCCAGCAGTTTCGGACTAGCGGGAGCAGATACGCAGTATTTT
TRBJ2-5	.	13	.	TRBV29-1	CSVATGFQETQYF	TGCAGCGTTGCCACAGGGTTCCAAGAGACCCAGTACTTC
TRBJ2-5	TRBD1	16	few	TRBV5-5	CASSSGQGRQQETQYF	TGTGCCAGCAGCTCGGGACAGGGAAGACAACAAGAGACCCAGTACTTC
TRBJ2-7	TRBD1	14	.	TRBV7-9	CASSLGQGRYEQYF	TGTGCCAGCAGCCTGGGACAGGGGAGGTACGAGCAGTACTTC
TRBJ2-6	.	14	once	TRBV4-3	CASSPFNRANVLTF	TGCGCCAGCAGCCCCTTTAACCGGGCCAACGTCCTGACTTTC
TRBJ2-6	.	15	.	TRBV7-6	CASSARISGANVLTF	TGTGCCAGCAGCGCCAGAATCTCTGGGGCCAACGTCCTGACTTTC
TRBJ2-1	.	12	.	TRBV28	CASSLGGDEQFF	TGTGCCAGCAGTTTAGGGGGAGATGAGCAGTTCTTC
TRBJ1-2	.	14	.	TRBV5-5	CASSLSDPLGGYTF	TGTGCCAGCAGCTTGAGCGACCCCCTGGGGGGCTACACCTTC
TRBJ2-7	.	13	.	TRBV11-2	CASSRGLDYEQYF	TGTGCCAGCAGCCGGGGACTTGACTACGAGCAGTACTTC
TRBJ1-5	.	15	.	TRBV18	CASSPQGTGNQPQHF	TGTGCCAGCTCACCCCAGGGGACGGGAAATCAGCCCCAGCATTTT
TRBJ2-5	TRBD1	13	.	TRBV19	CASTPGGQETQYF	TGTGCCAGTACCCCAGGGGGACAAGAGACCCAGTACTTC
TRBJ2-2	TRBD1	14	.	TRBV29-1	CSARQGTNTGELFF	TGCAGTGCTAGACAGGGAACGAACACCGGGGAGCTGTTTTTT
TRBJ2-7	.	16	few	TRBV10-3	CAISELGGPRAYEQYF	TGTGCCATCAGTGAGTTGGGGGGCCCCAGAGCCTACGAGCAGTACTTC
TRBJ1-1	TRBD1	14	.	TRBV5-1	CASSNDRGSGEAFF	TGCGCCAGCAGTAACGACAGGGGATCGGGTGAAGCTTTCTTT
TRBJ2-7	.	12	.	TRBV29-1	CSVVGSPNEQYF	TGCAGCGTTGTCGGGAGTCCCAACGAGCAGTACTTC
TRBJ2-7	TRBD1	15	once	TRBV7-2	CASSSRTGGFYEQYF	TGTGCCAGCAGCTCCCGGACAGGGGGCTTTTACGAGCAGTACTTC
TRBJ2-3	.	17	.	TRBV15	CATSRDLTGGGTDTQYF	TGTGCCACCAGCAGAGATCTGACGGGCGGGGGCACAGATACGCAGTATTTT
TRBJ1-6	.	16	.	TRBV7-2	CASSLALGGYNSPLHF	TGTGCCAGCAGCTTAGCGTTGGGGGGATATAATTCACCCCTCCACTTT
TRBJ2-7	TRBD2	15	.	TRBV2	CASSVSGSRSYEQYF	TGTGCCAGCAGTGTTAGCGGGAGCAGGTCCTACGAGCAGTACTTC
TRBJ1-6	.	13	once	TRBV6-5	CASSYRRNSPLHF	TGTGCCAGCAGTTATCGACGGAATTCACCCCTCCACTTT
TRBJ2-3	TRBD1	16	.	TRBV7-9	CASSLAGTGPPDTQYF	TGTGCCAGCAGCTTAGCGGGGACAGGGCCCCCAGATACGCAGTATTTT
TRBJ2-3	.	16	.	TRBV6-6	CASSYSKRLVADTQYF	TGTGCCAGCAGTTACTCGAAACGCCTAGTAGCAGATACGCAGTATTTT
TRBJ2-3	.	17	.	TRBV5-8	CASSQDQTGYPADTQYF	TGTGCCAGCAGCCAGGATCAAACAGGGTACCCAGCAGATACGCAGTATTTT
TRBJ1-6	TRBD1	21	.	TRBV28	CASSLVVQGGKVFGYNSPLHF	TGTGCCAGCAGTCTCGTAGTACAGGGGGGAAAGGTATTTGGCTATAATTCACCCCTCCACTTT
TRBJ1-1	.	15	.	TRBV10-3	CAISEIQETATEAFF	TGTGCCATCAGTGAGATCCAAGAGACCGCCACTGAAGCTTTCTTT
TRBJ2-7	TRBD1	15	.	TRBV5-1	CASSYLQGAWDEQYF	TGCGCCAGCAGCTACCTACAGGGGGCTTGGGACGAGCAGTACTTC
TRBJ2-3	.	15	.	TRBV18	CASSQTKTSTDTQYF	TGTGCCAGCTCCCAGACAAAAACTAGCACAGATACGCAGTATTTT
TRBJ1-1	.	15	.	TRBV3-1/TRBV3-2	CASSQSGRVNTEAFF	TGTGCCAGCAGCCAGTCCGGGAGAGTGAACACTGAAGCTTTCTTT
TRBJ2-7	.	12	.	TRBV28	CASSFLAGEQYF	TGTGCCAGCAGTTTCCTAGCCGGCGAGCAGTACTTC
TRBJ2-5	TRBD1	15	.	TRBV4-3	CASSLTGGFQETQYF	TGCGCCAGCAGCCTGACAGGGGGATTCCAAGAGACCCAGTACTTC
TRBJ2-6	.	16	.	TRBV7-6	CASSFSASSGANVLTF	TGTGCCAGCAGCTTCTCAGCGAGCTCTGGGGCCAACGTCCTGACTTTC
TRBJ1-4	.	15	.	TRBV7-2	CASSLSSTTNEKLFF	TGTGCCAGCAGCTTATCATCCACAACTAATGAAAAACTGTTTTTT
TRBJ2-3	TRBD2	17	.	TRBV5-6	CASSSSGTSGYTDTQYF	TGTGCCAGCAGCTCCTCCGGGACTAGCGGCTACACAGATACGCAGTATTTT
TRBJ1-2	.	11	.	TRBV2	CASGGRGRHTF	TGTGCCAGCGGGGGGAGGGGACGTCACACCTTC
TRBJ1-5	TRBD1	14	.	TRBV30	CALSGTAHNQPQHF	TGTGCCTTATCCGGGACAGCTCACAATCAGCCCCAGCATTTT
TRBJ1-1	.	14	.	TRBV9	CASSPTQVNTEAFF	TGTGCCAGCAGCCCAACACAGGTAAACACTGAAGCTTTCTTT
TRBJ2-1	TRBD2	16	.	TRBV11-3	CASSLNGLAGINEQFF	TGTGCCAGCAGCTTAAACGGACTAGCGGGAATCAATGAGCAGTTCTTC